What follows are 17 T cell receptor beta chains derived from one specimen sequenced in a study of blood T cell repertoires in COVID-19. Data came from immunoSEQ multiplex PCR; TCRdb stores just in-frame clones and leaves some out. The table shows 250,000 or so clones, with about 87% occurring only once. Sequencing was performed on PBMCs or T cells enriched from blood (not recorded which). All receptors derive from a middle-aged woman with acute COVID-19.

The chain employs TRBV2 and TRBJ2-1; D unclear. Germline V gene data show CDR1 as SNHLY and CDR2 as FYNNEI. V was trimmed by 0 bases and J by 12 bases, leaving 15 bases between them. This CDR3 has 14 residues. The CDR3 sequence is CASSEARSAYRQFF. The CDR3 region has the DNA TGTGCCAGCAGTGAAGCTAGGAGCGCCTACCGGCAGTTCTTC.

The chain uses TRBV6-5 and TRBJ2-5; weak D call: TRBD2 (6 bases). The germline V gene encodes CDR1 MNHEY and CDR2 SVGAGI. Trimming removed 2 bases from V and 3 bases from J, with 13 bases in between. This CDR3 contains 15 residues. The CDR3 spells CASSYIGGAEETQYF. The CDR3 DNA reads TGTGCCAGCAGTTACATTGGCGGGGCGGAAGAGACCCAGTACTTC.

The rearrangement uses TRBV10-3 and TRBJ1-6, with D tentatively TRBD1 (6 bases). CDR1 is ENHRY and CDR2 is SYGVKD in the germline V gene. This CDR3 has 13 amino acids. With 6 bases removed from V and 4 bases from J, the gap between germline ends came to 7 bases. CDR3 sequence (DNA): TGTGCCATCAGAGGACAGTATAATTCACCCCTCCACTTT. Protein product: CAIRGQYNSPLHF.

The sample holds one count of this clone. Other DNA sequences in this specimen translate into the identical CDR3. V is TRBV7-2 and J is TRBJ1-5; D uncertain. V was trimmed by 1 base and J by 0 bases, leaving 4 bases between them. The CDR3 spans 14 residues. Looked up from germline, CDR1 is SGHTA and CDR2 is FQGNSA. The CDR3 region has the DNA TGTGCCAGCAGCTTAGTCGGTAGCAATCAGCCCCAGCATTTT. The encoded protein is CASSLVGSNQPQHF.

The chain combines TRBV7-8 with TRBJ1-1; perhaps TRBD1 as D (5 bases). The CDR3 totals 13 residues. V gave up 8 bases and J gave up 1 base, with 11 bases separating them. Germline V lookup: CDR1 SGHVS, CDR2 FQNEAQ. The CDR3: CASRFRENTEAFF. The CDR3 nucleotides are TGTGCCAGCCGGTTCAGGGAGAACACTGAAGCTTTCTTT. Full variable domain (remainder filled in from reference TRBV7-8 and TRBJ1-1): GAGVSQSPRYKVAKRGQDVALRCDPISGHVSLFWYQQALGQGPEFLTYFQNEAQLDKSGLPSDRFFAERPEGSVSTLKIQRTQQEDSAVYLCASRFRENTEAFFGQGTRLTVV.

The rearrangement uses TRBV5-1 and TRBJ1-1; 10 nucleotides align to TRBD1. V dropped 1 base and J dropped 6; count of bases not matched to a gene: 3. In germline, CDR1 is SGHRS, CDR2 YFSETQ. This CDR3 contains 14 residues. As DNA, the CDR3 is TGCGCCAGCAGCTTGAACGGACAGGGGGCTGAAGCTTTCTTT. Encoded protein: CASSLNGQGAEAFF.

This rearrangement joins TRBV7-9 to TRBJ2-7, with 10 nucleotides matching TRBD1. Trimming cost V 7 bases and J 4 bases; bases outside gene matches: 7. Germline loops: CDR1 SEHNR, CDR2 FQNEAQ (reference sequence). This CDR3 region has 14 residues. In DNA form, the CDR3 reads TGTGCCAGCACCGCGGGGACAGGGGTGTACGAGCAGTACTTC. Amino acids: CASTAGTGVYEQYF.

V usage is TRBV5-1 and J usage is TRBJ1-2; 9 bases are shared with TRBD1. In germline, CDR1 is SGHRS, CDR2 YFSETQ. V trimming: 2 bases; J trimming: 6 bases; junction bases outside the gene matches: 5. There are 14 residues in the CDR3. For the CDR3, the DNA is TGCGCCAGCAGCTTCGGGACAGGGAGTAATGGCTACACCTTC. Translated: CASSFGTGSNGYTF.

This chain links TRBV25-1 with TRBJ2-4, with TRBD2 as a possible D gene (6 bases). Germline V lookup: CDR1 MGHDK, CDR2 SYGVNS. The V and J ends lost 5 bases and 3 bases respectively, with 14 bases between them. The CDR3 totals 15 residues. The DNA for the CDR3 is TGTGCCAGCAGTTCAACAGCGGGCAGCAAAAACATTCAGTACTTC. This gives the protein CASSSTAGSKNIQYF.

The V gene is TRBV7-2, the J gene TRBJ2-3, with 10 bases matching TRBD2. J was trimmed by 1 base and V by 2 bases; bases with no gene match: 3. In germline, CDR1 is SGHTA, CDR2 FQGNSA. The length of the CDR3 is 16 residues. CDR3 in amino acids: CASSLQRGGGTDTQYF. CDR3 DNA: TGTGCCAGCAGCTTACAGCGGGGGGGAGGCACAGATACGCAGTATTTT.

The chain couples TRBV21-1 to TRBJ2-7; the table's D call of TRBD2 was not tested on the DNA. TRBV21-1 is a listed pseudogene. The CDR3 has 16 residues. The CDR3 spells CASSPRGQRASYEQYV. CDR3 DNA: TGTGCCAGCAGCCCCCGAGGCCAGCGGGCATCCTACGAGCAGTACGTC.

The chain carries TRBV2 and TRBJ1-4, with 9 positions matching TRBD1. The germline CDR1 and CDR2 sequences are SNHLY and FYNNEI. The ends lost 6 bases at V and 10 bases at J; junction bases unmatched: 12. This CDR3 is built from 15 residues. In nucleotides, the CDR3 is TGTGCCAGCAGCGAGTTCACAGGGGGCGTTGGAAAACTGTTTTTT. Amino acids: CASSEFTGGVGKLFF.

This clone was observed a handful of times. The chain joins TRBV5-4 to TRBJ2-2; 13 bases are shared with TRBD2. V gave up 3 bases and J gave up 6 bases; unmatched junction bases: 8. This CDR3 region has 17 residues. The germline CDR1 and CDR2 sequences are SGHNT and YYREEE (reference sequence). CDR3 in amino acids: CASSSGLAGVGAGELFF. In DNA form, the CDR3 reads TGTGCCAGCAGCTCAGGACTAGCGGGAGTCGGCGCCGGGGAGCTGTTTTTT.

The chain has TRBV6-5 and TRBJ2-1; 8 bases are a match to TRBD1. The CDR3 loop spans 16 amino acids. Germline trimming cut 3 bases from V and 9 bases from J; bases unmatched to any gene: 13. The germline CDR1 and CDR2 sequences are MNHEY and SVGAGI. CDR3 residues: CASSYMGQASLGEQFF. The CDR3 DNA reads TGTGCCAGCAGTTATATGGGACAGGCGAGTCTGGGTGAGCAGTTCTTC.

CDR3 sequence reads: CAISLGQNYGYTF. CDR3 sequence (DNA): TGTGCCATCAGCCTAGGACAGAACTATGGCTACACCTTC. The V call is TRBV10-3, the J call TRBJ1-2, with a possible D match to TRBD1 (6 bases). With 6 bases removed from V and 2 bases from J, the gap between germline ends came to 10 bases. From germline, CDR1 is ENHRY and CDR2 SYGVKD. The CDR3 has 13 amino acids.

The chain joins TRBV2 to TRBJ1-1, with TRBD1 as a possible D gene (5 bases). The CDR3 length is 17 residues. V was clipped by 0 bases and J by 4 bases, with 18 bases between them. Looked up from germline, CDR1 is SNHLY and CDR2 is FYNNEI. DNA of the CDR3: TGTGCCAGCAGTGAAGCGTATCTATGGGGGAGGGGCACTGAAGCTTTCTTT. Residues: CASSEAYLWGRGTEAFF.

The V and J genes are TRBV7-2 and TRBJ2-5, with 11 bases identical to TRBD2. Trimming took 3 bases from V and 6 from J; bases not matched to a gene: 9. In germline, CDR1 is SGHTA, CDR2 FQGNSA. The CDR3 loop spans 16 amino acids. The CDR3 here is CASSLDSGGGLKTQYF. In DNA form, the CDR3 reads TGTGCCAGCAGCTTGGATAGCGGGGGGGGCTTAAAGACCCAGTACTTC.